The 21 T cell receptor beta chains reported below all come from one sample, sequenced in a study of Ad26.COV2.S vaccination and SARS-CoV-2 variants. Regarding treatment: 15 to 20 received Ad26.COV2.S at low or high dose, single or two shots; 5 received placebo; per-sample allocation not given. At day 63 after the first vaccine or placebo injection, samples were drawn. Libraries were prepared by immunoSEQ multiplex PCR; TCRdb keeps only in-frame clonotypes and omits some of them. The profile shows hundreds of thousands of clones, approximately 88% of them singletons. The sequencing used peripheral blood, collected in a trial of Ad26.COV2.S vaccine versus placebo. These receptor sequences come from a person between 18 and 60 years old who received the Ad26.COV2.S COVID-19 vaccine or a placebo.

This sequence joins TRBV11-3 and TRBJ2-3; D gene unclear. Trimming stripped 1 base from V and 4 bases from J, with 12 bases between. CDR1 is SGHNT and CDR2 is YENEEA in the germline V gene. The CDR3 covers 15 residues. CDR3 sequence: CASSLGSAQADTQYF. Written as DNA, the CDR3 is TGTGCCAGCAGCTTAGGCAGCGCACAAGCAGATACGCAGTATTTT.

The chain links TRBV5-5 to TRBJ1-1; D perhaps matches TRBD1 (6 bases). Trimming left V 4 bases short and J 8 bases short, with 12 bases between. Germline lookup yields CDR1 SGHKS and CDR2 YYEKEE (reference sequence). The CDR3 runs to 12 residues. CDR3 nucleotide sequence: TGTGCCAGCAGCGGGGCAGGGGCAGAAGCTTTCTTT. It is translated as CASSGAGAEAFF.

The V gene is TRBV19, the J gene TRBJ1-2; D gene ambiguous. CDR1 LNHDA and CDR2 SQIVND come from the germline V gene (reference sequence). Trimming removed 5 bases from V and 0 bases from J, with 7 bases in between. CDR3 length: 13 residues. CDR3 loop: CASSFRTNYGYTF. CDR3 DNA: TGTGCCAGTAGTTTTAGGACTAACTATGGCTACACCTTC.

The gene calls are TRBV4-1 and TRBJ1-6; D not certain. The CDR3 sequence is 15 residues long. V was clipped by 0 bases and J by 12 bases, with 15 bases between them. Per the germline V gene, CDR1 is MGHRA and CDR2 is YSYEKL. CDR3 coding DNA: TGCGCCAGCAGCCAAGACGGCCACACCCGGGGACCCCTCCACTTT. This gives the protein CASSQDGHTRGPLHF.

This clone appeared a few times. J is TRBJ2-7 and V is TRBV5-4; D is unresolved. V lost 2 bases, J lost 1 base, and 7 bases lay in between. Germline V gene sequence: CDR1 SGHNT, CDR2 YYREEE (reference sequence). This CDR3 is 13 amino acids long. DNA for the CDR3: TGTGCCAGCAGCTTAACGGAGTCCTACGAGCAGTACTTC. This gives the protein CASSLTESYEQYF.

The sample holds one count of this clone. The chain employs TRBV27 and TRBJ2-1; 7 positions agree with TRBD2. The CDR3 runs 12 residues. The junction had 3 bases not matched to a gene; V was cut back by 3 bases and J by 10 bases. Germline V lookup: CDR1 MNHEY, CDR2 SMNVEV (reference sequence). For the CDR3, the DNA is TGTGCCAGCAGTTTCCCAGCGGGGGAGCAGTTCTTC. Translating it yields CASSFPAGEQFF.

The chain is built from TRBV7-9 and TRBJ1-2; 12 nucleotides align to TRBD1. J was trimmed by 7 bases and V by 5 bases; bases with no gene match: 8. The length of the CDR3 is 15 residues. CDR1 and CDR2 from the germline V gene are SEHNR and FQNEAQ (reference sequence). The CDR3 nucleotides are TGTGCCAGCAGCGCCCGGGACAGGGGGCTCGCTGGCTACACCTTC. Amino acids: CASSARDRGLAGYTF.

CDR3 residues: CASSVGGFNSPLHF. DNA of the CDR3: TGTGCCAGCAGCGTAGGCGGATTTAATTCACCCCTCCACTTT. The chain joins TRBV9 to TRBJ1-6; D is unclear. CDR3 length: 14 residues. V lost 0 bases and J lost 6, with 7 bases in between. Per germline, CDR1 SGDLS and CDR2 YYNGEE.

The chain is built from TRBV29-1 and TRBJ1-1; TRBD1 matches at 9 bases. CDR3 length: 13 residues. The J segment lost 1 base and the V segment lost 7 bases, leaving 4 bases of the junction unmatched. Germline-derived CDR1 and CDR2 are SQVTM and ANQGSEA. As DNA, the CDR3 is TGCAGCGGGTCGGGACAGGGGAACACTGAAGCTTTCTTT. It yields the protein CSGSGQGNTEAFF.

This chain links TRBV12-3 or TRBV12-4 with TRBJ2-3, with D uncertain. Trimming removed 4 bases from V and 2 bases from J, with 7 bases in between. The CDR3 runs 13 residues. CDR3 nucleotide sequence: TGTGCCAGCAGTTCTGGCAACACAGATACGCAGTATTTT. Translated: CASSSGNTDTQYF.

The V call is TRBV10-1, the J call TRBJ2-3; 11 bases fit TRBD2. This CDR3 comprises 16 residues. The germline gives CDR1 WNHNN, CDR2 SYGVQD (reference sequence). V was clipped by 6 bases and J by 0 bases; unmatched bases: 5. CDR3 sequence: CASRDGTSGSTDTQYF. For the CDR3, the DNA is TGCGCCAGCAGGGACGGGACTAGCGGAAGCACAGATACGCAGTATTTT.

The CDR3 DNA is TGTGCCAGCAGCTTCGGGAGCTCCTATAATTCACCCCTCCACTTT. It yields the protein CASSFGSSYNSPLHF. V and J are TRBV7-9 and TRBJ1-6; D call uncertain. This CDR3 comprises 15 residues. Germline CDR1 is SEHNR and CDR2 is FQNEAQ (reference sequence). V was shortened by 3 bases and J by 0 bases, with 6 bases between the two germline ends.

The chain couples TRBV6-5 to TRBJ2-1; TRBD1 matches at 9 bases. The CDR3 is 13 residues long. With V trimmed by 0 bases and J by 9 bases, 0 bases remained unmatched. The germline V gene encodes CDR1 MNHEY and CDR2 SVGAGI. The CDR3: CASSYSTGGEQFF. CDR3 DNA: TGTGCCAGCAGTTACTCGACAGGGGGTGAGCAGTTCTTC.

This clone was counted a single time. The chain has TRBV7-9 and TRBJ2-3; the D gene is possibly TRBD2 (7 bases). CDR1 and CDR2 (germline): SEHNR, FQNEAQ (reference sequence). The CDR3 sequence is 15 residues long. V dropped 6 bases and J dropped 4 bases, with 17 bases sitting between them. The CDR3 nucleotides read TGTGCCAGCAGTGGGATTCGGGGGGCGGCAGATACGCAGTATTTT. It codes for CASSGIRGAADTQYF.

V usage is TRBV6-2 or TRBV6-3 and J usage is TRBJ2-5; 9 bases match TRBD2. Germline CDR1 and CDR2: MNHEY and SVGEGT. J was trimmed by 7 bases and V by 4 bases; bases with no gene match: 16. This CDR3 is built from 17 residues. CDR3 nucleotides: TGTGCCAGCAGTTTAACGCCCACTAGCGGGCGGCGGGGGACCCAGTACTTC. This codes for CASSLTPTSGRRGTQYF.

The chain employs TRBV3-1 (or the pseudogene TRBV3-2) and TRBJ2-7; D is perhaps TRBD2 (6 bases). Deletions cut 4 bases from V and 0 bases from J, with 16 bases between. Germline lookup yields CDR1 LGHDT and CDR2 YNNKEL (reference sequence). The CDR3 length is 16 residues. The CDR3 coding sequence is TGTGCCAGCAGCCTTTCCTGGGACTCTTTCTCCTACGAGCAGTACTTC. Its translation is CASSLSWDSFSYEQYF.

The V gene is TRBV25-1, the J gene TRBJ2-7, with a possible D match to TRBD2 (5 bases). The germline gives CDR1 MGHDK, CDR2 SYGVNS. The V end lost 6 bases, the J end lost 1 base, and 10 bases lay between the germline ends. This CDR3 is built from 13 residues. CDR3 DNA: TGTGCCAGCAGACCCGCGGGTTCCTACGAGCAGTACTTC. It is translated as CASRPAGSYEQYF.

CDR3 bases: TGTGCCAGCAGCGCCCCAGGCGGGGGATTAAAAGAGACCCAGTACTTC. Translating gives CASSAPGGGLKETQYF. This chain joins TRBV7-9 and TRBJ2-5; 7 nucleotides match TRBD2. Germline V gene data show CDR1 as SEHNR and CDR2 as FQNEAQ (reference sequence). V was clipped by 5 bases and J by 3 bases; unmatched bases: 12. The CDR3 length is 16 residues.

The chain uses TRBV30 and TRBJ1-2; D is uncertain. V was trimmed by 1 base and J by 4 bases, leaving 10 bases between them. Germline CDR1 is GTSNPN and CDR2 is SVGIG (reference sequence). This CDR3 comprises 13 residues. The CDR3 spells CAWSGKGGYGYTF. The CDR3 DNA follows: TGTGCCTGGAGTGGTAAGGGCGGCTATGGCTACACCTTC.

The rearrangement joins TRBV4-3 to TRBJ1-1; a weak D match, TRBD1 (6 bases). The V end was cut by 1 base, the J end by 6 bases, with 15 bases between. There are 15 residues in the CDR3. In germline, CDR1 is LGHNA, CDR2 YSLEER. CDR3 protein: CASSQVSGGQAEAFF. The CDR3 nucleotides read TGCGCCAGCAGCCAAGTAAGCGGGGGGCAGGCTGAAGCTTTCTTT.

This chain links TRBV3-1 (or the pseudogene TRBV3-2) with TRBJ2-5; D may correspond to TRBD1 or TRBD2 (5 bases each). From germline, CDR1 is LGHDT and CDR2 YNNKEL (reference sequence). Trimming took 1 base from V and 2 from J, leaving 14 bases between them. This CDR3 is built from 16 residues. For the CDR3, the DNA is TGTGCCAGCAGCCAAGGGATAGCTGGGGGACAAGAGACCCAGTACTTC. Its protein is CASSQGIAGGQETQYF.